Listed below are T cell receptor beta chains from one sample, sequenced in a study of blood T cell repertoires in COVID-19. Only in-frame clones appear in the TCRdb table, and some are missing; sequencing was by immunoSEQ multiplex PCR. Here the sample spans 250,000 to 400,000 clones, around 86% being singletons. The sequenced sample consisted of peripheral blood. Every receptor here comes from a man aged 45-65 years with active or convalescent COVID-19. Both conserved end residues are part of each CDR3. The D gene is left open where the match is weak. Part of the rows lack a size; the others show once, few, many or a class for expanded clones.

J gene	D gene	V gene	clone size	CDR3 DNA	CDR3 protein
TRBJ1-2	-	TRBV18	-	TGTGCCAGCTCACCAAAAAGGGAGACCTATGGCTACACCTTC	CASSPKRETYGYTF
TRBJ1-4	TRBD1	TRBV6-5	once	TGTGCCAGCAGTTTCTACAGGGGAGCGGGTGAAAAACTGTTTTTT	CASSFYRGAGEKLFF
TRBJ2-1	TRBD1	TRBV10-3	-	TGTGCCATCAGCTTTGCCAGGGGGCTGGGGAATGAGCAGTTCTTC	CAISFARGLGNEQFF
TRBJ2-5	TRBD1	TRBV6-6	-	TGTGCCAGCAGTTACGGGGACAGAGAGACCCAGTACTTC	CASSYGDRETQYF
TRBJ1-1	-	TRBV19	once	TGTGCCAGTAGTATTAGGGGGTTCCAGGAAGCTTTCTTT	CASSIRGFQEAFF
TRBJ2-3	-	TRBV15	few	TGTGCCACCAGCCAATATCAGGGTGATACGCAGTATTTT	CATSQYQGDTQYF
TRBJ2-7	TRBD1	TRBV19	-	TGTGCCACGACGGGACAGGGATCTGCGAGGTACTTC	CATTGQGSARYF
TRBJ2-2	-	TRBV28	-	TGTGCCAGCGCCGGGGTTACCGGGGAGCTGTTTTTT	CASAGVTGELFF
TRBJ2-7	TRBD2	TRBV28	once	TGTGCCAGCACCTCCCCAGCGGGTAGCGGGAGATACGAGCAGTACTTC	CASTSPAGSGRYEQYF
TRBJ1-5	-	TRBV19	-	TGTGCCAGTAGTATCCACACGACAGGCTCGCGACAGCCCCAGCATTTT	CASSIHTTGSRQPQHF
TRBJ2-6	-	TRBV12-3/TRBV12-4	-	TGTGCCAGCACTAAGGAGGTCAACGTCCTGACTTTC	CASTKEVNVLTF
TRBJ2-7	TRBD2	TRBV5-5	-	TGTGCCAGCAGCTTGAGCGGGAGGGCCGACGAGCAGTACTTC	CASSLSGRADEQYF
TRBJ1-4	-	TRBV6-5	-	TGTGCCAGCAGTTACTGGGCAGCCGAAAATGAAAAACTGTTTTTT	CASSYWAAENEKLFF
TRBJ1-4	TRBD1	TRBV6-5	once	TGTGCCAGCAGTCCGGGACAGGGTAAAGAAAAACTGTTTTTT	CASSPGQGKEKLFF
TRBJ2-3	TRBD2	TRBV5-4	-	TGTGCCAGCAGCTTGGCGGGAGGGGCTGATACGCAGTATTTT	CASSLAGGADTQYF
TRBJ1-4	-	TRBV7-9	-	TGTGCCAGCAGCCTAGAGCGGAGCGGAAAACTGTTTTTT	CASSLERSGKLFF
TRBJ2-7	-	TRBV27	-	TGTGCCAGCAGTTTCAGCCAGGGCCCCTACGAGCAGTACTTC	CASSFSQGPYEQYF
TRBJ1-2	-	TRBV28	few	TGTGCCAGCAGCTCAGACTCCAACTATGGCTACACCTTC	CASSSDSNYGYTF
TRBJ2-7	TRBD2	TRBV30	few	TGTGCCTGGAGTACTACTAGCGAGTCCTACGAGCAGTACTTC	CAWSTTSESYEQYF
TRBJ2-7	TRBD2	TRBV3-1/TRBV3-2	-	TGTGCCAGCAGCCAAGCAAGAGCGGGGGTCTACGAGCAGTACTTC	CASSQARAGVYEQYF
TRBJ2-7	TRBD1	TRBV25-1	-	TGTGCCAGCAGTGATTCTAGGACAGGGCTCTACGAGCAGTACTTC	CASSDSRTGLYEQYF
TRBJ1-4	TRBD1	TRBV28	-	TGTGCCAGCAGTTTACTACCGGGACAGGGAGAACTGTTTTTT	CASSLLPGQGELFF
TRBJ2-1	TRBD1	TRBV30	once	TGTGCCTGGGGGGGACAGGGGAAGTCCTACAATGAGCAGTTCTTC	CAWGGQGKSYNEQFF
TRBJ2-7	TRBD1	TRBV7-9	-	TGTGCCAGTTCGACCGGGACAGGCAGTTTCGAGCAGTACTTC	CASSTGTGSFEQYF
TRBJ2-1	-	TRBV11-2	few	TGTGCCAGCAGCTTAGCGCCTAGCGAGGCCCATGAGCAGTTCTTC	CASSLAPSEAHEQFF
TRBJ2-1	TRBD2	TRBV11-2	-	TGTGCCAGCGGGGGAGGGAAGAACAATGAGCAGTTCTTC	CASGGGKNNEQFF
TRBJ2-1	TRBD2	TRBV7-2	-	TGTGCCAGCAGCTTAATGGGGGGAGGGAACAATGAGCAGTTCTTC	CASSLMGGGNNEQFF
TRBJ1-6	TRBD1	TRBV6-2/TRBV6-3	-	TGTGCCAGCAGTTACGCCGGGACAGAGAATAATTCACCCCTCCACTTT	CASSYAGTENNSPLHF
TRBJ1-6	-	TRBV30	-	TGTGCCTGGAGTGTATTGACAAATAATTCACCCCTCCACTTT	CAWSVLTNNSPLHF
TRBJ2-7	-	TRBV2	-	TGTGCCAGCAGTGCCCAATACGAGCAGTACTTC	CASSAQYEQYF
TRBJ1-3	-	TRBV13	-	TGTGCCAGCAGCTTCCCCGGGGCTGGAAACACCATATATTTT	CASSFPGAGNTIYF